A single sample gave rise to the 3 T cell receptor beta chains below, sequenced in a study of T-cell reconstitution after alpha-beta-depleted transplantation in children. Unique molecular identifiers were incorporated into the prepared TCRbeta library. Each CDR3 protein gets one entry after TCRdb re-called the PCR reads with MiXCR. This sample carries 450,000 to 600,000 distinct CDR3 sequences, roughly a tenth of them seen once, and the ten largest clones take approximately 2%. This specimen was PBMCs, taken before TCRalphabeta/CD19-depleted stem cell transplant. All receptors come from a child aged 2-9 years with inherited bone marrow failure, due to receive a stem cell transplant.

The V call is TRBV10-3, the J call TRBJ1-2, with 9 bases that match TRBD1. CDR1 ENHRY and CDR2 SYGVKD come from the germline V gene. V lost 7 bases and J lost 7; bases outside the gene matches: 7. The CDR3 has 13 amino acids. This chain's CDR3 is CAITPDRGRGYTF. CDR3 bases: TGTGCCATCACCCCGGACAGGGGACGTGGCTACACCTTC.

This clonotype has at least ten counts. V gene TRBV7-9 combines with J gene TRBJ2-7; 9 positions agree with TRBD1. Germline V lookup: CDR1 SEHNR, CDR2 FQNEAQ (reference sequence). Trimming removed 5 bases from V and 3 bases from J; junction bases left unmatched: 8. This CDR3 spans 15 amino acids. CDR3 coding DNA: TGTGCCAGCAGCATCCACAGGGGGCGCGACTACGAGCAGTACTTC. Encoded protein: CASSIHRGRDYEQYF.

This clonotype was recorded at least ten times. This chain connects TRBV24-1 to TRBJ2-2; D remains unclear. Germline V lookup: CDR1 KGHDR, CDR2 SFDVKD. V lost 6 bases and J lost 0, with 22 bases in between. The CDR3 spans 19 residues. The CDR3: CATSISLSAGRANTGELFF. The CDR3 DNA reads TGTGCCACCAGTATCTCTCTATCGGCTGGCCGTGCGAACACCGGGGAGCTGTTTTTT.